These 4 T cell receptor beta chains were sequenced from one sample in a study of T cells after yellow fever vaccination. Using its own MiXCR run on the 5' RACE reads, TCRdb lists one record per CDR3 protein. The sample records 200,000 to 250,000 distinct CDR3 sequences, 6.5% to 8.5% being singletons. Source: CD4+ T cells sorted from PBMCs, taken 15 days after the yellow fever booster vaccination. The source of these receptors is a man under 40 who received the YFV17D yellow fever vaccine.

This clonotype was counted many times. The rearrangement uses TRBV11-3 and TRBJ2-1, with D unclear. Per germline, CDR1 SGHNT and CDR2 YENEEA. Trimming removed 4 bases at V and 8 bases at J, with 12 bases between. The CDR3 covers 13 residues. CDR3: CASSSAVWDEQFF. For the CDR3, the DNA is TGTGCCAGCAGCTCCGCCGTTTGGGATGAGCAGTTCTTC.

In the case of this clonotype: One junction end disagrees with the germline gene, perhaps due to a read error. J is TRBJ2-7 and V is TRBV5-1; TRBD1 might be the D (5 bases). Per germline, CDR1 SGHRS and CDR2 YFSETQ. This CDR3 region has 13 residues. The DNA for the CDR3 is TGCGCCAGCAGCCCCCAGGGTGGTCCCCCGATGATGTGG. Its protein product is CASSPQGGPPMMW.

This clonotype was picked up a small number of times. CDR3: CASSQVIGNTIYF. In DNA form, the CDR3 reads TGCGCCAGCAGCCAAGTGATCGGAAACACCATATATTTT. The rearrangement uses TRBV4-3 and TRBJ1-3, with no clear D. V lost 1 base, J lost 4 bases, and 5 bases lay in between. Looked up from germline, CDR1 is LGHNA and CDR2 is YSLEER. The CDR3 consists of 13 residues.

In its sample, this clonotype was seen a few times. This sequence joins TRBV5-6 and TRBJ2-2; the D is unclear. Germline V lookup: CDR1 SGHDT, CDR2 YYEEEE. The germline V and J ends were trimmed by 1 base and 10 bases, with 5 bases remaining between them. This CDR3 is 11 amino acids long. The CDR3 DNA follows: TGTGCCAGCAGCTTGTTCGAGGAGCTGTTTTTT. It specifies CASSLFEELFF.